One T cell receptor beta chain is described in this entry. Its matching antigen is unknown. The sample comes from a study of CD8 T cell repertoires and HIV-1 epitope variants. CDR3 length: 14 amino acids. Trimming stripped 0 bases from V and 4 bases from J, with 10 bases between. CDR1 is MNHNY and CDR2 is SVGAGI in the germline V gene (reference sequence). Clones were sequenced by immunoSEQ multiplex PCR, and TCRdb holds only the in-frame ones, with some missing. The repertoire includes over 4,500 clones, over 60% of them detected once, and around 40% sits in the top ten. Overall study findings and caveats: Nef KF9 drew about five clonotypes and HW9 one, without TAALDMSHF responses.

The sequence was collected from a male donor with HIV. V gene TRBV6-6 combines with J gene TRBJ2-7; D might be TRBD1 or TRBD2, each matching 6 bases. The sequenced material came from cultured CD8+ T cells derived from PBMCs. The CDR3, as DNA: TGTGCCAGCAGTTACTCGCAGGGGAGGTACGAGCAGTACTTC. Its protein is CASSYSQGRYEQYF.